The 25 T cell receptor beta chains reported below all come from one sample, sequenced in a study of blood T cell repertoires in COVID-19. Repertoires were generated with immunoSEQ multiplex PCR, while TCRdb's copy carries only in-frame clones and drops some. The sample records around 120,000 clones, less than 75% being singletons. The sequenced sample was peripheral blood. These receptors all come from a human donor with acute or convalescent COVID-19. The donor label of this sample is uncertain.

V gene TRBV27 combines with J gene TRBJ1-1, with D hard to call. The CDR3 extends over 14 amino acids. Germline V gene lookup returns CDR1 MNHEY and CDR2 SMNVEV (reference sequence). V was shortened by 7 bases and J by 0 bases, with 12 bases between the two germline ends. The CDR3 sequence: CASTRGDMNTEAFF. The CDR3 nucleotides are TGTGCCAGCACCCGGGGAGATATGAACACTGAAGCTTTCTTT.

V and J are TRBV10-3 and TRBJ2-3; a possible D gene is TRBD2 (6 bases). Germline lookup yields CDR1 ENHRY and CDR2 SYGVKD. The length of the CDR3 is 14 residues. V shed 2 bases and J shed 3 bases, with 9 bases lying between them. CDR3 coding DNA: TGTGCCATCAGTGAGGCGGCGGGGACAGATACGCAGTATTTT. Translating gives CAISEAAGTDTQYF.

This clone showed up many times. The gene calls are TRBV12-1 and TRBJ1-4; the table assigns TRBD1, which was not confirmed against the DNA. TRBV12-1 is designated a pseudogene. This CDR3 contains 14 residues. The CDR3 nucleotides are TGTGCCAGCAGCTCAGGACAGGGGAGAGAAAAACTGTTTTTT. This encodes CASSSGQGREKLFF.

This clone occurred a few times. The chain has TRBV7-2 and TRBJ2-2, with a weak D call TRBD2 (5 bases). This CDR3 has 14 residues. Germline values: CDR1 SGHTA, CDR2 FQGNSA. V was trimmed by 6 bases and J by 6 bases, leaving 14 bases between them. The CDR3 bases are TGTGCCAGCAGTTCCCGGCGAGGGTCCGGGGAGCTGTTTTTT. This codes for CASSSRRGSGELFF.

The genes are TRBV2 and TRBJ1-5, with D hard to call. V lost 8 bases to trimming and J lost 5 bases, with 13 bases between them. CDR1 and CDR2 (germline): SNHLY, FYNNEI. The CDR3 totals 13 residues. DNA for the CDR3: TGTGCCAGCCGCCAGGAGGAGTATCAGCCCCAGCATTTT. This encodes CASRQEEYQPQHF.

This clone was picked up many times. The V and J genes are TRBV9 and TRBJ2-5; 9 positions agree with TRBD1. CDR1 SGDLS and CDR2 YYNGEE come from the germline V gene. This CDR3 contains 14 residues. J gave up 4 bases and V 1 base, and 2 bases lay outside the gene matches. CDR3 nucleotides: TGTGCCAGCAGCGTAACAGGGGGCGGAGAGACCCAGTACTTC. Translating it yields CASSVTGGGETQYF.

This clone was counted a few times. The genes are TRBV28 and TRBJ2-1; no definite D call. V lost 2 bases and J 8 bases, leaving 10 bases between the germline ends. The germline V gene has CDR1 MDHEN and CDR2 SYDVKM. CDR3 size: 13 residues. The CDR3 sequence: CASSLAVGHEQFF. The CDR3, as DNA: TGTGCCAGCAGTTTAGCAGTGGGCCATGAGCAGTTCTTC.

This clone showed up just a few times. V gene TRBV5-6 combines with J gene TRBJ1-2; no definite D call. V gave up 4 bases and J gave up 4 bases, with 11 bases separating them. In germline, CDR1 is SGHDT, CDR2 YYEEEE. There are 13 residues in the CDR3. The CDR3 DNA reads as TGTGCCAGCAGCCCCGGAGGGTTCTATGGCTACACCTTC. This translates into CASSPGGFYGYTF.

The chain is built from TRBV9 and TRBJ1-2; 7 nucleotides align to TRBD1. V was clipped by 4 bases and J by 4 bases; unmatched bases: 7. Germline CDR1 and CDR2: SGDLS and YYNGEE. This CDR3 comprises 14 residues. CDR3 nucleotide sequence: TGTGCCAGCAGCCCCCGGGACAGCCGCTATGGCTACACCTTC. It translates to CASSPRDSRYGYTF.

V and J are TRBV7-2 and TRBJ2-1; 8 nucleotides agree with TRBD2. The germline V gene has CDR1 SGHTA and CDR2 FQGNSA. The CDR3 is made up of 11 amino acids. V gave up 6 bases and J gave up 15 bases; unmatched junction bases: 7. As DNA, the CDR3 is TGTGCCAGCAGGCCCCGGGGGGGCTTGTTCTTC. Its protein is CASRPRGGLFF. Full variable domain (missing parts from reference TRBV7-2 and TRBJ2-1): GAGVSQSPSNKVTEKGKDVELRCDPISGHTALYWYRQSLGQGLEFLIYFQGNSAPDKSGLPSDRFSAERTGGSVSTLTIQRTQQEDSAVYLCASRPRGGLFFGPGTRLTVL.

V usage is TRBV7-9 and J usage is TRBJ1-1, with no clear D. V was cut by 5 bases and J by 0 bases, with 19 bases left in between. The CDR3 runs 17 residues. The germline V gene encodes CDR1 SEHNR and CDR2 FQNEAQ (reference sequence). Written as DNA, the CDR3 is TGTGCCAGCAGCCCAGCCGGCCACGGAGACCTGAACACTGAAGCTTTCTTT. Translation: CASSPAGHGDLNTEAFF.

This clone was observed a few times. The V gene is TRBV9, the J gene TRBJ2-4; D possibly corresponds to TRBD2 (5 bases). The CDR3 totals 14 residues. Trimming cost V 2 bases and J 2 bases, with 8 bases left between them. The germline CDR1 and CDR2 sequences are SGDLS and YYNGEE. The CDR3 nucleotides are TGTGCCAGCAGCGTTTCGGGGACCAAAAACATTCAGTACTTC. Its translation is CASSVSGTKNIQYF.

This clone was seen just once. V usage is TRBV5-1 and J usage is TRBJ2-5; D remains ambiguous. The V gene's germline CDR1 is SGHRS and CDR2 YFSETQ. This CDR3 region has 14 residues. V lost 0 bases to trimming and J lost 7 bases, with 13 bases between them. The CDR3: CASSLAAGDGTQYF. The CDR3 DNA follows: TGCGCCAGCAGCTTGGCCGCAGGTGATGGGACCCAGTACTTC.

This clone was seen only once. V usage is TRBV30 and J usage is TRBJ2-1, with 8 nucleotides matching TRBD1. This CDR3 is 14 amino acids long. The germline gives CDR1 GTSNPN, CDR2 SVGIG (reference sequence). J was trimmed by 6 bases and V by 2 bases; bases with no gene match: 6. DNA of the CDR3: TGTGCCTGGAGTAAGGGACAGGATCGCAATGAGCAGTTCTTC. Protein product: CAWSKGQDRNEQFF.

The J gene is TRBJ2-1, the V gene TRBV7-2; 7 positions match TRBD2. The V and J ends lost 4 bases and 4 bases, in that order; junction bases with no gene match: 10. Germline V gene lookup returns CDR1 SGHTA and CDR2 FQGNSA. This CDR3 region has 16 residues. CDR3 nucleotide sequence: TGTGCCAGCAGCTCCCCTACGACTAGCCCATACAATGAGCAGTTCTTC. This translates into CASSSPTTSPYNEQFF.

This chain uses TRBV12-3 or TRBV12-4 with TRBJ2-7; D might be TRBD1 (6 bases). The CDR3 has 13 amino acids. Deletions cut 8 bases from V and 7 bases from J, with 18 bases between. The CDR3 sequence: CASASQGLGEQYF. CDR3 coding DNA: TGTGCCAGCGCCTCCCAGGGGCTGGGGGAGCAGTACTTC.

The chain combines TRBV28 with TRBJ1-4; 9 bases align to TRBD1. V lost 4 bases to trimming and J lost 4 bases; unmatched junction nucleotides: 4. CDR1 MDHEN and CDR2 SYDVKM come from the germline V gene. CDR3 length: 15 amino acids. CDR3 in amino acids: CASSSTGGDNEKLFF. DNA of the CDR3: TGTGCCAGCAGTTCAACAGGGGGCGATAATGAAAAACTGTTTTTT. Supplemented by reference TRBV28 and TRBJ1-4, the full variable domain reads DVKVTQSSRYLVKRTGEKVFLECVQDMDHENMFWYRQDPGLGLRLIYFSYDVKMKEKGDIPEGYSVSREKKERFSLILESASTNQTSMYLCASSSTGGDNEKLFFGSGTQLSVL.

The chain joins TRBV28 to TRBJ2-7; 10 nucleotides line up with TRBD1. The CDR3 covers 15 residues. The trim removed 6 bases at V and 5 bases at J, leaving 10 bases unmatched. CDR1 MDHEN and CDR2 SYDVKM come from the germline V gene. The chain's CDR3 is CASRPSTGGFDEQYF. CDR3 nucleotides: TGTGCCAGCAGACCTTCGACAGGGGGCTTTGACGAGCAGTACTTC.

This clone was picked up one time. The chain links TRBV7-3 to TRBJ2-2; a weak D match, TRBD1 (5 bases). The CDR3 spans 16 residues. Germline CDR1 is SGHTA and CDR2 is FQGTGA. With 3 bases removed from V and 4 bases from J, the gap between germline ends came to 15 bases. The CDR3: CASSFRVPLRTGELFF. Here the CDR3 DNA reads TGTGCCAGCAGCTTCAGGGTCCCACTTCGCACCGGGGAGCTGTTTTTT.

V and J are TRBV19 and TRBJ1-3; 8 bases map to TRBD1. Germline lookup yields CDR1 LNHDA and CDR2 SQIVND (reference sequence). J was trimmed by 3 bases and V by 8 bases; bases with no gene match: 6. The CDR3 has 14 residues. CDR3 coding DNA: TGTGCCAGTGACAGACAGGGGAATGGAAACACCATATATTTT. It is translated as CASDRQGNGNTIYF.

This clone has a single count. The rearrangement joins TRBV28 to TRBJ1-2; D is unresolved. The CDR3 contains 11 residues. CDR1 and CDR2 from the germline V gene are MDHEN and SYDVKM. V lost 9 bases and J lost 3, with 8 bases in between. In nucleotides, the CDR3 is TGTGCCAGTTTTGGAGACTATGGCTACACCTTC. Amino acids: CASFGDYGYTF.

The gene calls are TRBV5-1 and TRBJ1-1; TRBD1 agrees at 8 bases. The length of the CDR3 is 15 residues. Trimming took 2 bases from V and 1 from J; bases not matched to a gene: 4. Germline loops: CDR1 SGHRS, CDR2 YFSETQ. In DNA form, the CDR3 reads TGCGCCAGCAGCTTACGGACAGGGAGGAACACTGAAGCTTTCTTT. Amino acid sequence: CASSLRTGRNTEAFF.

This sequence joins TRBV12-3 or TRBV12-4 and TRBJ2-7, with TRBD2 identical over 7 bases. V lost 6 bases and J lost 0; bases outside the gene matches: 2. This CDR3 spans 13 amino acids. This CDR3 reads CASRASGSYEQYF. In DNA, the CDR3 is TGTGCCAGCAGGGCTAGCGGCTCCTACGAGCAGTACTTC.

V gene TRBV7-2 combines with J gene TRBJ1-5; perhaps TRBD1 as D (5 bases). Germline V lookup: CDR1 SGHTA, CDR2 FQGNSA. This CDR3 is built from 15 residues. The germline V and J ends were trimmed by 1 base and 5 bases, with 12 bases remaining between them. CDR3 sequence reads: CASSLGFQGYQPQHF. For the CDR3, the DNA is TGTGCCAGCAGCTTAGGATTTCAGGGCTATCAGCCCCAGCATTTT.

This clone has more than one count but fewer than ten. The chain recombines TRBV12-3 or TRBV12-4 with TRBJ2-7, with D possibly being TRBD1 (5 bases). V lost 6 bases and J 2 bases, leaving 11 bases between the germline ends. The CDR3 is made up of 13 amino acids. The CDR3 DNA reads TGTGCCAGCAGCTCTCAGGGTCCCTACGAGCAGTACTTC. Its translation is CASSSQGPYEQYF.